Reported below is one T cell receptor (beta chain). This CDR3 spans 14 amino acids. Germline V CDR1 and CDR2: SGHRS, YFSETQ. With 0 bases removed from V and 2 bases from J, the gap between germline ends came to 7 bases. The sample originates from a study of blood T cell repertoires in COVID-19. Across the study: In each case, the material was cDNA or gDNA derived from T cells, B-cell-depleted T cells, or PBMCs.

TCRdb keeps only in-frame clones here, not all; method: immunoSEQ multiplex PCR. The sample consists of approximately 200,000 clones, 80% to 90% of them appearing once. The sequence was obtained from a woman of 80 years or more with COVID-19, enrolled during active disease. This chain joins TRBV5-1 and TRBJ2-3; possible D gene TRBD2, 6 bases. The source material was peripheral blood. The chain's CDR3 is CASSLAGDTDTQYF. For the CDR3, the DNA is TGCGCCAGCAGCTTGGCGGGGGACACAGATACGCAGTATTTT.